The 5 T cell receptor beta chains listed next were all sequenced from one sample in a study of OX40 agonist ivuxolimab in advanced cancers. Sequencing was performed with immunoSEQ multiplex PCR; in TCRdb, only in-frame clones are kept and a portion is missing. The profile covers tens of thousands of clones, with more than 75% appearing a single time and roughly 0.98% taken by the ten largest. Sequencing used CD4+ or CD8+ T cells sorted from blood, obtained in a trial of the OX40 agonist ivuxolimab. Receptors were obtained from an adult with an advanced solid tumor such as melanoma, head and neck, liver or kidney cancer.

The CDR3 nucleotides read TGTGCCACCAGCAGAGGAGGGTGGCTCGGAGAGACCCAGTACTTC. It translates to CATSRGGWLGETQYF. The chain carries TRBV15 and TRBJ2-5; possible D gene TRBD2, 5 bases. V was clipped by 1 base and J by 4 bases, with 13 bases between them. Germline values: CDR1 LNHNV, CDR2 YYDKDF (reference sequence). There are 15 residues in the CDR3. Variable domain in full (rest from reference TRBV15 and TRBJ2-5): DAMVIQNPRYQVTQFGKPVTLSCSQTLNHNVMYWYQQKSSQAPKLLFHYYDKDFNNEADTPDNFQSRRPNTSFCFLDIRSPGLGDTAMYLCATSRGGWLGETQYFGPGTRLLVL.

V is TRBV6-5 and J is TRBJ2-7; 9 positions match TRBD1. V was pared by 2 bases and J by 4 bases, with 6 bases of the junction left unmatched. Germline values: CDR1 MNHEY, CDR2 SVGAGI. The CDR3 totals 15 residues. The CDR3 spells CASSYGTGLRYEQYF. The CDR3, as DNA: TGTGCCAGCAGTTACGGGACAGGGCTGCGATACGAGCAGTACTTC.

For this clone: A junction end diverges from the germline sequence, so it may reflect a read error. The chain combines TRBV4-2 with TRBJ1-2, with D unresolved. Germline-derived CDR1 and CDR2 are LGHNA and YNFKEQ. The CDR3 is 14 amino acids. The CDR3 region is CASNQALLNYGYTF. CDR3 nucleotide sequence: TGTGCCAGCAACCAAGCTTTACTGAACTATGGCTACACCTTC.

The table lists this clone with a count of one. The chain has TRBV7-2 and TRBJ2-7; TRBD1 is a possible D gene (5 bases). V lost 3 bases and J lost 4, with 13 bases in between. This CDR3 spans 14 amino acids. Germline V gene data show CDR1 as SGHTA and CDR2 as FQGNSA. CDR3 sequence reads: CASSFRAGQYEQYF. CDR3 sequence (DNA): TGTGCCAGCAGCTTCAGAGCAGGGCAGTACGAGCAGTACTTC.

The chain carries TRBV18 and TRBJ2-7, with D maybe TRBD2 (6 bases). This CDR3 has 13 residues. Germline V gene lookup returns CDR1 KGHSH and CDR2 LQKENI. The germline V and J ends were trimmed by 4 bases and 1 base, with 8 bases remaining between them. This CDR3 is CASSRGESYEQYF. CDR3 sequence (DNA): TGTGCCAGCTCACGGGGGGAATCCTACGAGCAGTACTTC.